This is a list of T cell receptor beta chains from one sample in a study of molecular identifiers for immune sequencing clone quantification. One entry per CDR3 protein results from TCRdb running MiXCR on the PCR reads. The data show tens of thousands of distinct CDR3 sequences, roughly a third seen once. The sequenced sample was naive CD8+ T cells from blood, with Jurkat cell RNA spiked in. These receptors all come from a human donor in good health. Some libraries in this study had Jurkat cell RNA spiked in. CDR3s include the opening cysteine and the closing phenylalanine or tryptophan. A D gene is named only where the DNA matches it firmly. Clone size appears in some rows only: once, few, many, or a class for an expanded clone.

V: TRBV4-1
J: TRBJ1-1
size: NA
D: NA
CDR3: CASSRGGTKAFF
DNA: TGCGCCAGCAGCAGGGGAGGCACTAAAGCTTTCTTT

V: TRBV5-4
J: TRBJ2-3
size: NA
D: TRBD2
CDR3: CASSLEGLAGALFSTQYF
DNA: TGTGCCAGCAGCTTGGAGGGGCTAGCGGGAGCGCTCTTTTCTACGCAGTATTTT

V: TRBV6-2/TRBV6-3
J: TRBJ2-3
size: few
D: NA
CDR3: CASSYPGPKSPTDTQYF
DNA: TGTGCCAGCAGTTACCCCGGACCTAAATCCCCCACAGATACGCAGTATTTT

V: TRBV7-6
J: TRBJ2-7
size: many
D: NA
CDR3: CASSYADRYYEQYF
DNA: TGTGCCAGCAGCTATGCCGACAGGTACTACGAGCAGTACTTC

V: TRBV7-2
J: TRBJ2-7
size: NA
D: NA
CDR3: CASSFTYSYEQNF
DNA: TGTGCCAGCAGCTTCACGTACTCCTACGAGCAGAACTTC

V: TRBV28
J: TRBJ2-7
size: NA
D: NA
CDR3: CASSLARHSYEQYF
DNA: TGTGCCAGCAGTTTGGCCAGGCACTCCTACGAGCAGTACTTC

V: TRBV5-4
J: TRBJ2-5
size: NA
D: NA
CDR3: CASSFSPGGADQETQYF
DNA: TGTGCCAGCAGCTTTTCCCCTGGGGGCGCAGATCAAGAGACCCAGTACTTC

V: TRBV9
J: TRBJ2-7
size: NA
D: NA
CDR3: CASSPGPTCEQYF
DNA: TGTGCCAGCAGCCCCGGGCCGACCTGCGAGCAGTACTTC

V: TRBV28
J: TRBJ2-7
size: few
D: NA
CDR3: CASSLRGEQYF
DNA: TGTGCCAGCAGTTTGAGGGGGGAGCAGTACTTC

V: TRBV6-5
J: TRBJ2-6
size: NA
D: TRBD1
CDR3: CASSYGTGSGANVLTF
DNA: TGTGCCAGCAGTTACGGGACAGGGTCTGGGGCCAACGTCCTGACTTTC

V: TRBV5-1
J: TRBJ2-1
size: NA
D: NA
CDR3: CVSTSGGEPYNEQFF
DNA: TGCGTCAGTACCTCTGGCGGGGAACCTTACAATGAGCAGTTCTTC

V: TRBV6-2/TRBV6-3
J: TRBJ2-5
size: few
D: NA
CDR3: CASSYSKYSGEPQYF
DNA: TGTGCCAGCAGTTACTCGAAGTATTCTGGGGAGCCCCAGTACTTC

V: TRBV19
J: TRBJ2-7
size: NA
D: NA
CDR3: CASSRIGYEQYF
DNA: TGTGCCAGTAGTAGGATCGGGTACGAGCAGTACTTC

V: TRBV20-1
J: TRBJ2-4
size: NA
D: NA
CDR3: CSASALLRPLATNIQYF
DNA: TGCAGTGCTAGTGCGCTGTTAAGACCGCTAGCCACAAACATTCAGTACTTC

V: TRBV5-6
J: TRBJ1-1
size: NA
D: NA
CDR3: CASSRVTEAFF
DNA: TGTGCCAGCAGCCGGGTTACTGAAGCTTTCTTT

V: TRBV6-2/TRBV6-3
J: TRBJ1-1
size: few
D: NA
CDR3: CASSYSAEAFF
DNA: TGTGCCAGCAGTTACTCGGCCGAAGCTTTCTTT

V: TRBV25-1
J: TRBJ2-7
size: NA
D: TRBD2
CDR3: CASEITSGYEQYF
DNA: TGTGCCAGCGAAATCACTAGCGGATACGAGCAGTACTTC

V: TRBV28
J: TRBJ2-3
size: medium-sized
D: TRBD2
CDR3: CASSAAGLAGEVTDTQYF
DNA: TGTGCCAGCAGTGCCGCGGGACTAGCGGGAGAGGTCACAGATACGCAGTATTTT

V: TRBV2
J: TRBJ2-3
size: NA
D: NA
CDR3: CASSAFGGLTDTQYF
DNA: TGTGCCAGCAGTGCCTTCGGGGGCCTCACAGATACGCAGTATTTT

V: TRBV25-1
J: TRBJ2-7
size: NA
D: NA
CDR3: CASSEKGYYEQYF
DNA: TGTGCCAGCAGTGAAAAAGGTTACTACGAGCAGTACTTC

V: TRBV7-8
J: TRBJ2-1
size: few
D: TRBD1
CDR3: CASSYRRGQFDEQFF
DNA: TGTGCCAGCAGCTATCGAAGGGGGCAGTTCGATGAGCAGTTCTTC

V: TRBV5-6
J: TRBJ2-7
size: few
D: NA
CDR3: CASSFPSGSYEQYF
DNA: TGTGCCAGCAGCTTCCCCTCAGGGTCCTACGAGCAGTACTTC

V: TRBV7-2
J: TRBJ1-3
size: many
D: NA
CDR3: CASSPRESSGNTIYF
DNA: TGTGCCAGCAGCCCTAGGGAGAGCTCTGGAAACACCATATATTTT

V: TRBV4-3
J: TRBJ2-5
size: many
D: TRBD1
CDR3: CASSQGDRGRFQETQYF
DNA: TGCGCCAGCAGCCAAGGTGACAGGGGGCGCTTCCAAGAGACCCAGTACTTC

V: TRBV7-9
J: TRBJ2-7
size: few
D: NA
CDR3: CASSSGLGQMRGEQYF
DNA: TGTGCCAGCAGCTCCGGTCTAGGTCAAATGCGGGGTGAGCAGTACTTC

V: TRBV6-2/TRBV6-3
J: TRBJ1-1
size: NA
D: NA
CDR3: CASSYWPKNTEAFF
DNA: TGTGCCAGCAGTTATTGGCCGAAGAACACTGAAGCTTTCTTT

V: TRBV7-6
J: TRBJ2-7
size: NA
D: TRBD1
CDR3: CASSFGTGAGEQYF
DNA: TGTGCCAGCAGCTTCGGGACAGGGGCGGGCGAGCAGTACTTC

V: TRBV28
J: TRBJ2-6
size: few
D: NA
CDR3: CASGSGANVLTF
DNA: TGTGCCAGTGGCTCTGGGGCCAACGTCCTGACTTTC

V: TRBV9
J: TRBJ2-3
size: many
D: NA
CDR3: CASSPQSGRPDTQYF
DNA: TGTGCCAGCAGCCCCCAGTCGGGGAGGCCAGATACGCAGTATTTT

V: TRBV27
J: TRBJ1-1
size: NA
D: NA
CDR3: CASSGGVGAFF
DNA: TGTGCCAGCAGTGGGGGGGTCGGAGCTTTCTTT

V: TRBV5-6
J: TRBJ1-3
size: medium-sized
D: NA
CDR3: CASSPTGTSGNTIYF
DNA: TGTGCCAGCAGCCCGACAGGAACCTCTGGAAACACCATATATTTT

V: TRBV9
J: TRBJ2-3
size: NA
D: NA
CDR3: CASSVVGTDTQYF
DNA: TGTGCCAGCAGCGTAGTGGGCACAGATACGCAGTATTTT

V: TRBV29-1
J: TRBJ1-1
size: many
D: NA
CDR3: CSVDTGRVTEAFF
DNA: TGCAGCGTGGACACAGGGAGGGTGACTGAAGCTTTCTTT

V: TRBV15
J: TRBJ2-3
size: NA
D: TRBD1
CDR3: CATSRTGTDTQYF
DNA: TGTGCCACCAGCAGGACAGGGACAGATACGCAGTATTTT

V: TRBV6-5
J: TRBJ2-3
size: medium-sized
D: NA
CDR3: CASSYANEADTQYF
DNA: TGTGCCAGCAGTTACGCGAACGAAGCAGATACGCAGTATTTT

V: TRBV6-5
J: TRBJ1-5
size: NA
D: TRBD1
CDR3: CASSGPNTGTGGQHF
DNA: TGTGCCAGCAGTGGCCCCAACACAGGGACAGGTGGTCAGCATTTT

V: TRBV13
J: TRBJ2-3
size: NA
D: NA
CDR3: CASSQTPRIVTDTQYF
DNA: TGTGCCAGCAGCCAAACGCCCAGAATTGTCACAGATACGCAGTATTTT

V: TRBV5-1
J: TRBJ2-1
size: many
D: NA
CDR3: CASSFMRDRVNEQFF
DNA: TGCGCCAGCAGCTTCATGCGGGACAGAGTCAATGAGCAGTTCTTC

V: TRBV12-3/TRBV12-4
J: TRBJ2-3
size: many
D: TRBD2
CDR3: CASSDREVGTDTQYF
DNA: TGTGCCAGCAGCGACCGGGAGGTTGGCACAGATACGCAGTATTTT

V: TRBV20-1
J: TRBJ2-1
size: few
D: NA
CDR3: CSGGMGEQFF
DNA: TGCAGTGGGGGGATGGGTGAGCAGTTCTTC

V: TRBV12-3/TRBV12-4
J: TRBJ1-6
size: NA
D: NA
CDR3: CASSLHLRVRNSPLHF
DNA: TGTGCCAGCAGTTTACATCTCCGGGTGAGGAATTCACCCCTCCACTTT

V: TRBV27
J: TRBJ2-5
size: NA
D: TRBD1
CDR3: CASSPDRAAVLGETQYF
DNA: TGTGCCAGCAGTCCAGACAGGGCCGCGGTTCTGGGAGAGACCCAGTACTTC

V: TRBV24-1
J: TRBJ2-5
size: few
D: NA
CDR3: CATSDLQAETQYF
DNA: TGTGCCACCAGTGATTTGCAGGCGGAGACCCAGTACTTC

V: TRBV6-6
J: TRBJ2-3
size: NA
D: TRBD2
CDR3: CASSYSQAGGGTDTQYF
DNA: TGTGCCAGCAGTTACTCGCAAGCGGGAGGCGGCACAGATACGCAGTATTTT

V: TRBV28
J: TRBJ2-3
size: NA
D: TRBD2
CDR3: CASSLRPAGISTDTLYF
DNA: TGTGCCAGCAGTTTACGGCCAGCGGGGATTAGCACAGATACGCTGTATTTT

V: TRBV7-6
J: TRBJ1-4
size: many
D: NA
CDR3: CASSLAGEINEKLFF
DNA: TGTGCCAGCAGCTTAGCGGGGGAAATTAATGAAAAACTGTTTTTT

V: TRBV29-1
J: TRBJ1-1
size: many
D: TRBD1
CDR3: CSVVGQGRWGTEAFF
DNA: TGCAGCGTTGTGGGACAGGGTAGGTGGGGCACTGAAGCTTTCTTT

V: TRBV4-3
J: TRBJ1-2
size: NA
D: NA
CDR3: CASSSTTETHYGYTF
DNA: TGCGCCAGCAGTTCCACGACAGAGACCCACTATGGCTACACCTTC

V: TRBV20-1
J: TRBJ2-7
size: NA
D: NA
CDR3: CSVSPRSYEQYF
DNA: TGCAGTGTTAGTCCGCGGAGCTACGAGCAGTACTTC

V: TRBV28
J: TRBJ2-1
size: many
D: NA
CDR3: CASTKTRRYNEQFF
DNA: TGTGCCAGCACCAAAACCCGCCGGTACAATGAGCAGTTCTTC

V: TRBV11-1
J: TRBJ2-3
size: NA
D: NA
CDR3: CASSLAPLMKGPSTDTQYF
DNA: TGTGCCAGCAGCTTAGCGCCTCTTATGAAGGGCCCATCCACAGATACGCAGTATTTT

V: TRBV20-1
J: TRBJ2-4
size: many
D: NA
CDR3: CSASLDSNIQYF
DNA: TGCAGTGCTTCCCTCGACAGTAACATTCAGTACTTC

V: TRBV5-6
J: TRBJ2-5
size: medium-sized
D: NA
CDR3: CASSLLIWGETQYF
DNA: TGTGCCAGCAGCCTCCTCATATGGGGGGAGACCCAGTACTTC

V: TRBV10-3
J: TRBJ2-3
size: NA
D: NA
CDR3: CAISDSGDTQNF
DNA: TGTGCCATCAGTGACTCGGGGGATACGCAGAATTTT

V: TRBV5-1
J: TRBJ2-5
size: many
D: TRBD2
CDR3: CASSPGLAVQETQYF
DNA: TGCGCCAGCAGCCCGGGACTAGCGGTCCAAGAGACCCAGTACTTC

V: TRBV7-8
J: TRBJ2-5
size: NA
D: TRBD2
CDR3: CASSPPSGQETQYF
DNA: TGTGCCAGCAGCCCCCCTAGCGGTCAAGAGACCCAGTACTTC

V: TRBV4-1
J: TRBJ2-5
size: NA
D: NA
CDR3: CASSHPRRSRETKYF
DNA: TGCGCCAGCAGCCACCCGAGGAGGAGTCGAGAGACCAAGTACTTC